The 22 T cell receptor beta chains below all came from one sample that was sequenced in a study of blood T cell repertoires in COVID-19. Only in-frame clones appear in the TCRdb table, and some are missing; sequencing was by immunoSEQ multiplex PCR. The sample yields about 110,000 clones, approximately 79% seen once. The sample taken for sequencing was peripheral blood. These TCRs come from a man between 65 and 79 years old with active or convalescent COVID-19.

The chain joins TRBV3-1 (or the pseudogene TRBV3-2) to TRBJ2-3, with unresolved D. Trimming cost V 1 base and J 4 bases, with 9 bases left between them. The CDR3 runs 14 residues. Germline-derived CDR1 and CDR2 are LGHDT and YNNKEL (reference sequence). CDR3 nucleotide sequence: TGTGCCAGCAGCCAAGGCGCGGCTTCAGATACGCAGTATTTT. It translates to CASSQGAASDTQYF.

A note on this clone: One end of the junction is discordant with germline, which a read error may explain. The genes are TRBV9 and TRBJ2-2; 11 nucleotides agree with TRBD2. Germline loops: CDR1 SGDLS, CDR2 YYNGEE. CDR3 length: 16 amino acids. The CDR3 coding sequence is TGTGCCAGCAGCGAGGGACTAGCGGAGAACACCAGGGAGCTGTTTTTT. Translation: CASSEGLAENTRELFF.

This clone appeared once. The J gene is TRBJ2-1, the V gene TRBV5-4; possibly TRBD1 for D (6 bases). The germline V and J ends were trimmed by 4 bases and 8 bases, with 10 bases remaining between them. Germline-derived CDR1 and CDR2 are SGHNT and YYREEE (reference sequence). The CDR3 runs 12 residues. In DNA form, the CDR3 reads TGTGCCAGCAGCAAAGGGGGATATGAGCAGTTCTTC. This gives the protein CASSKGGYEQFF.

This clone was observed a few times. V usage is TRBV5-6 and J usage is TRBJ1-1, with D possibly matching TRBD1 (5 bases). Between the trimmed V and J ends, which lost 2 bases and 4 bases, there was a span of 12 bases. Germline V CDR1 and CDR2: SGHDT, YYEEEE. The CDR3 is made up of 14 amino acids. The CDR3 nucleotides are TGTGCCAGCAGCTTCAACAGGTTGGGCACTGAAGCTTTCTTT. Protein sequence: CASSFNRLGTEAFF.

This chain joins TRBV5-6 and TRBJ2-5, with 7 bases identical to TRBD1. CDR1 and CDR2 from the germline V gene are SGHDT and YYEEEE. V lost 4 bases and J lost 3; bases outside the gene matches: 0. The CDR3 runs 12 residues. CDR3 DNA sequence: TGTGCCAGCAGCACAGGGGAAGAGACCCAGTACTTC. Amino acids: CASSTGEETQYF.

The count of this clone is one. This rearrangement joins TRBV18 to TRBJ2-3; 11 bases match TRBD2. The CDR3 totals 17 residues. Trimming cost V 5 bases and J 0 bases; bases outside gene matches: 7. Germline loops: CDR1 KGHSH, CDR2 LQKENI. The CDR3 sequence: CASSSTSGASSTDTQYF. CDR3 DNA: TGTGCCAGCTCATCGACTAGCGGGGCTTCTAGCACAGATACGCAGTATTTT.

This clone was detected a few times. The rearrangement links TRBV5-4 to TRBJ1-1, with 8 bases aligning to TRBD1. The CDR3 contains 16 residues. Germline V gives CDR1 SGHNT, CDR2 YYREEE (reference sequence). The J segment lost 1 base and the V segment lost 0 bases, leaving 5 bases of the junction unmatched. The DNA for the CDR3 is TGTGCCAGCAGCTTGGCTCGGACAGGGTGGAACACTGAAGCTTTCTTT. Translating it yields CASSLARTGWNTEAFF.

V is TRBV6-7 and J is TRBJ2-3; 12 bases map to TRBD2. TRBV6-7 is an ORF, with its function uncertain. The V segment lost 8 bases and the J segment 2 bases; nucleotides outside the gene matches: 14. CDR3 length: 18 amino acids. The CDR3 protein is CASLCLAGGPVNTDTQYF. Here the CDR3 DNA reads TGTGCCAGCCTTTGCCTAGCGGGGGGGCCCGTAAACACAGATACGCAGTATTTT.

CDR3 nucleotide sequence: TGCGCCAGCAGCCCCGGGTACTCTAACAATGAGCAGTTCTTC. This encodes CASSPGYSNNEQFF. The J gene is TRBJ2-1, the V gene TRBV5-1; D is unclear. This CDR3 contains 14 residues. Germline V gives CDR1 SGHRS, CDR2 YFSETQ. Trimming took off 4 bases at V and 5 bases at J, with 13 bases between the two ends.

Here the CDR3 DNA reads TGTGCCAGCAGTTTTTTAGGACAGGAGACTGAAGCTTTCTTT. Translating gives CASSFLGQETEAFF. V gene TRBV27 combines with J gene TRBJ1-1; 7 bases match TRBD1. J gave up 5 bases and V 3 bases, and 6 bases lay outside the gene matches. Germline values: CDR1 MNHEY, CDR2 SMNVEV (reference sequence). The CDR3 length is 14 residues.

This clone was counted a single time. This CDR3 reads CASSYGRAYEQYF. The CDR3 DNA is TGTGCCAGCAGTTATGGCAGGGCCTACGAGCAGTACTTC. The rearrangement links TRBV28 to TRBJ2-7; weak D call: TRBD1 (5 bases). This CDR3 has 13 amino acids. Trimming removed 4 bases at V and 2 bases at J, with 9 bases between. Germline V gene sequence: CDR1 MDHEN, CDR2 SYDVKM.

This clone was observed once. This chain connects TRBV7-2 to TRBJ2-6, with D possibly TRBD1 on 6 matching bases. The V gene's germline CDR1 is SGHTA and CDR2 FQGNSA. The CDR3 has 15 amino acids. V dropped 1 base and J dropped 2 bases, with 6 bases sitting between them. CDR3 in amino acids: CASSLDRAGANVLTF. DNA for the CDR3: TGTGCCAGCAGCTTAGACAGGGCTGGGGCCAACGTCCTGACTTTC.

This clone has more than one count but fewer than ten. CDR3 coding DNA: TGCAGTGCTAGTAGCGTGGGGGAGGCCCGGTTGGGCTACGAGCAGTACTTC. As protein: CSASSVGEARLGYEQYF. The chain uses TRBV20-1 and TRBJ2-7; TRBD2 is a possible D gene (6 bases). V was trimmed by 3 bases and J by 3 bases, leaving 24 bases between them. The V gene's germline CDR1 is DFQATT and CDR2 SNEGSKA (reference sequence). CDR3 length: 17 amino acids.

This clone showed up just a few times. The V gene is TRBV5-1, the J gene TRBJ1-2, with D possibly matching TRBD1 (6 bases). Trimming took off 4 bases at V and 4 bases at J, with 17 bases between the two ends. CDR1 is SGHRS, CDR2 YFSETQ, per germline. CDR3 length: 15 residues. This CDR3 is CASSVIPGAGYGYTF. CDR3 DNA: TGCGCCAGCAGCGTTATTCCAGGGGCCGGCTATGGCTACACCTTC.

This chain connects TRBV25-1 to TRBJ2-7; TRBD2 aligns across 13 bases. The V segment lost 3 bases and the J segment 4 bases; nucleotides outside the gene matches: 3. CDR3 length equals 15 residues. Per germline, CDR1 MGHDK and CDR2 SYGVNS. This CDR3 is CASSDSTSGRYEQYF. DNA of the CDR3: TGTGCCAGCAGTGACTCGACTAGCGGGAGGTACGAGCAGTACTTC.

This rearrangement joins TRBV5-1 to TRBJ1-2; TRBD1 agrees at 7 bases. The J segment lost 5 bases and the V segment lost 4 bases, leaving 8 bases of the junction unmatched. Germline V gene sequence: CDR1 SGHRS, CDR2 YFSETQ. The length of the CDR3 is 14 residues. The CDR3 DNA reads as TGCGCCAGCAGCCCCGACAGGGCAAGATATGGCTACACCTTC. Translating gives CASSPDRARYGYTF.

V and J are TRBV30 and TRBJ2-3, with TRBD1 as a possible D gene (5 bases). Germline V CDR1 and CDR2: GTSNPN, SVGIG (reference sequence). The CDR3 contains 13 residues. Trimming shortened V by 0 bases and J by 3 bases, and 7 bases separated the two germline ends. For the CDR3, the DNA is TGTGCCTGGAGTGTAAAGGGGACAGATACGCAGTATTTT. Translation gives CAWSVKGTDTQYF.

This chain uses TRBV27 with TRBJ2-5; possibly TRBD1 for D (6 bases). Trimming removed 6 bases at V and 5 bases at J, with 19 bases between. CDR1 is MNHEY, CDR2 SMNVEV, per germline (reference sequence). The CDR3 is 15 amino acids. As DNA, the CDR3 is TGTGCCAGCAGCCGTACACAGGGATGGTTGGAGACCCAGTACTTC. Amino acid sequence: CASSRTQGWLETQYF.

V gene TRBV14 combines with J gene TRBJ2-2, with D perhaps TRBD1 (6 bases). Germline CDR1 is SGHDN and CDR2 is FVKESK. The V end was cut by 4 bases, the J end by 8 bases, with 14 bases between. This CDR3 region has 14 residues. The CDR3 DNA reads TGTGCCAGCAGCCGGACACAGGGAAGAGGGGAGCTGTTTTTT. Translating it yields CASSRTQGRGELFF. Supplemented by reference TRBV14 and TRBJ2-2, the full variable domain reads EAGVTQFPSHSVIEKGQTVTLRCDPISGHDNLYWYRRVMGKEIKFLLHFVKESKQDESGMPNNRFLAERTGGTYSTLKVQPAELEDSGVYFCASSRTQGRGELFFGEGSRLTVL.

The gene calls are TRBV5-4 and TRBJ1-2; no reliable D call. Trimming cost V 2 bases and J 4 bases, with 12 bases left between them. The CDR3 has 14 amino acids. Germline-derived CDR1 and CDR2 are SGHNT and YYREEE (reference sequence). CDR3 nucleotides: TGTGCCAGCAGCTTAGGAGAGGGCGGCTATGGCTACACCTTC. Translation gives CASSLGEGGYGYTF.

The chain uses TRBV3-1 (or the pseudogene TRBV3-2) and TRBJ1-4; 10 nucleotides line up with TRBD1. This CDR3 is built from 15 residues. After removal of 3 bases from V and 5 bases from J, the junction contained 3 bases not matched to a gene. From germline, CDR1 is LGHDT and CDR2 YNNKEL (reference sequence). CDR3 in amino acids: CASSQRGQGNEKLFF. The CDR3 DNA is TGTGCCAGCAGCCAGCGGGGACAGGGGAATGAAAAACTGTTTTTT.

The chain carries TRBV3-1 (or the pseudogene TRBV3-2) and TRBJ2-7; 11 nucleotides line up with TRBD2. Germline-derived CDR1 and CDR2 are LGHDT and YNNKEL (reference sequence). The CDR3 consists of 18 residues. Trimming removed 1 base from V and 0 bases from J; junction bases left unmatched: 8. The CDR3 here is CASSQGISGGDSSYEQYF. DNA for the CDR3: TGTGCCAGCAGCCAAGGGATTAGCGGGGGGGATAGCTCCTACGAGCAGTACTTC.